This T cell receptor beta chain was sequenced during a study of blood T cells in healthy people across ages. Study-wide findings and caveats: Significant beta diversity loss was already apparent by age about 42, declining roughly linearly. Higher diversity and more naive CD4+ cells were features of long-lived donors, compared to aged donors.

This CDR3 comprises 12 residues. The germline V gene encodes CDR1 MNHEY and CDR2 SVGAGI. V shed 5 bases and J shed 7 bases, with 11 bases lying between them. Through a sample-barcoded 5' primer and a J-beta primer mix, a second PCR was run for roughly 6 to 12 cycles. TCRdb analysed the 5' RACE reads with MiXCR anew, one entry per CDR3 protein. The sample has 550,000 to 600,000 distinct CDR3 sequences; roughly 43% are singletons. This clonotype was found a few times. Its antigen is not identified. The sequence derives from an older man in good health. This chain links TRBV6-5 with TRBJ1-2; TRBD1 might be the D (5 bases). Material: blood. CDR3 DNA sequence: TGTGCCAGCAGTACATACAGGAGTGGCTACACCTTC. This encodes CASSTYRSGYTF.